The 4 T cell receptor beta chains below come from one sample, sequenced in a study of persistence of HIV-infected CD4 T cells. Stimulation used 10 ug/mL lysate from CMV-infected fibroblasts. Memory cells lacking CD40L and CD69 with high CD45RO were sorted. Which antigens these TCRs recognize remains unknown. The immunoSEQ assay was version 4, run in survey mode. The repertoire was sequenced with immunoSEQ multiplex PCR; TCRdb's copy has only in-frame clones and lacks some. The sample contains about 30,000 clones, roughly 80% of which appear only once. The sequencing here drew on CD4+ T cells sorted from PBMCs after roughly 19-hour stimulation, taken from a patient who received antiretroviral therapy. These TCRs come from an adult man with HIV who was CMV-seropositive.

The V and J genes are TRBV3-1 (or the pseudogene TRBV3-2) and TRBJ2-5; D gene unclear. Germline CDR1 is LGHDT and CDR2 is YNNKEL (reference sequence). V was clipped by 4 bases and J by 1 base, with 10 bases between them. This CDR3 spans 14 amino acids. DNA of the CDR3: TGTGCCAGCAGCCCCAGGCACAGCCAAGAGACCCAGTACTTC. Translated, it gives CASSPRHSQETQYF.

The chain is built from TRBV9 and TRBJ2-2; D is perhaps TRBD2 (5 bases). The CDR3 extends over 16 amino acids. CDR1 is SGDLS, CDR2 YYNGEE, per germline. V was pared by 3 bases and J by 5 bases, with 17 bases between. CDR3 sequence reads: CASSATPAGGTGELFF. The DNA for the CDR3 is TGTGCCAGCAGCGCTACTCCCGCGGGTGGAACCGGGGAGCTGTTTTTT. The full variable domain, its missing parts supplied by reference TRBV9 and TRBJ2-2, is DSGVTQTPKHLITATGQRVTLRCSPRSGDLSVYWYQQSLDQGLQFLIQYYNGEERAKGNILERFSAQQFPDLHSELNLSSLELGDSALYFCASSATPAGGTGELFFGEGSRLTVL.

This clone was seen a few times. The chain has TRBV10-3 and TRBJ2-5, with a weak D call TRBD1 (6 bases). Germline loops: CDR1 ENHRY, CDR2 SYGVKD. V lost 9 bases, J lost 4 bases, and 18 bases lay in between. This CDR3 contains 14 residues. CDR3 amino acids: CAMGTGQTAETQYF. CDR3 DNA sequence: TGTGCCATGGGTACAGGGCAAACGGCAGAGACCCAGTACTTC.

The rearrangement uses TRBV5-1 and TRBJ1-2, with 7 bases that match TRBD1. The CDR3 totals 15 residues. Germline CDR1 reads SGHRS; CDR2 reads YFSETQ. J lost 4 bases, V lost 0 bases, and 6 bases had no gene match. The CDR3 region is CASSLEEGATYGYTF. CDR3 nucleotide sequence: TGCGCCAGCAGCTTGGAGGAGGGGGCAACCTATGGCTACACCTTC.